What follows is one TCR beta chain and its context. No antigen is known for it. This specimen comes from a study of T cell responses to AZD1222 COVID-19 vaccine. Regarding the study as a whole: Spike as a whole was targeted by vaccine-associated CD4 TCRs, dominant at 160-218 and 743-854. Per reports, nearly half of all spike-specific TCRs target regions that are unmutated in variants. Females outnumbered males among donors, who were mostly white British; clonal diversity was possibly underestimated.

The V and J ends lost 2 bases and 6 bases respectively, with 11 bases between them. Germline CDR1 LNHDA, CDR2 SQIVND (reference sequence). The CDR3 contains 15 residues. Some clones are missing from TCRdb's copy, which holds only in-frame ones; the method was immunoSEQ multiplex PCR. The sample consists of some 80,000 clones, 70% to 80% of them appearing once. This clonotype originated in an adult who received the MenACWY meningococcal vaccine as a control. The rearrangement links TRBV19 to TRBJ1-6, with a weak D call TRBD1 (5 bases). The source material was peripheral blood, sampled 28 days after the second dose of the MenACWY control vaccine. Here the CDR3 DNA reads TGTGCCAGTAGTATATCCCAGGGAGCTAATTCACCCCTCCACTTT. It specifies CASSISQGANSPLHF.